This TCR beta chain was sequenced during a study of control samples from healthy donors and cancer patients (TCRdb year 2020). Note on this clone: It lacks a known antigen. The input lacks base qualities; no much larger clone sits a single base away.

Library preparation used the immunoSEQ multiplex PCR assay. TCRdb mirrors the immuneACCESS table, restricted to in-frame sequences. Some clones are absent from its copies; in checked studies, under half trace to an unresolved V gene, and the reason for the others is unknown. This sample lists 100,000 to 150,000 clones; 85% to 95% were detected once. Just under 0.6% of the sample is held by the ten biggest clonotypes. The TCR was taken from an elderly man with head and neck cancer. The sequencing input was PBMCs.

The CDR3 corresponds to CASKSTGELFF. The nucleotides are TGTGCCAGCAAGAGCACCGGGGAGCTGTTTTTT. The chain employs TRBV14 and TRBJ2-2; no D gene is confidently identified. The CDR3 holds 11 amino acids from the cysteine to the phenylalanine. The DNA shown is the 33-base CDR3, in frame from base 1. At the junction V is shortened by 7 bases and J by 4 bases, with 4 bases in between. CDR1 and CDR2 are read off the germline V gene as SGHDN and FVKESK.